This TCR delta chain was profiled in a study of gamma-delta chains in newborns, infants, children. On the study more broadly: Innate gammadelta T cells reportedly expand polyclonally right after birth, driven by microbial exposure, per the title.

Germline assignment: CDR1 GEAIGNYY and CDR2 EKD. CDR3 length: 16 residues. TCRdb called clones from the reads again using CATT. The data hold thousands of delta-chain clones, with approximately 1.6% observed a single time. This clone has only a few counts. The protein recorded in TCRdb matches a much larger clone and deviates from this DNA's translation at residue 4, suggesting a read error; the protein here is obtained by translating the DNA. The sample has other DNA sequences that encode this CDR3 too. Sequences were obtained from blood. The sequence derives from a child who was a newborn, infant or young child, either healthy, febrile or measles-vaccinated (not recorded which). V and J are TRDV2 and TRDJ1, with 9 bases lining up with TRDD3. CDR3 residues: CACGQSTGGHTDKLIF. CDR3 DNA: TGTGCCTGTGGCCAGAGTACTGGGGGACACACTGATAAACTCATCTTT.